The 4 T cell receptor beta chains below come from one sample, sequenced in a study of blood T cells in healthy people across ages. Combining a sample-barcoded 5' primer with a J-beta primer mix, a second PCR ran for about 7 to 12 cycles. TCRdb reprocessed the 5' RACE reads via MiXCR and lists one record per CDR3 protein. The sample shows fewer than 1 million distinct CDR3 sequences, 40% to 50% of them seen only once. Material for sequencing was blood. All receptors come from a man between 60 and 70 years old in good health.

In the case of this clonotype: At one boundary the junction diverges from the germline segment, which might be a read error. The gene calls are TRBV11-2 and TRBJ2-1; TRBD2 is a possible D gene (6 bases). CDR3 length equals 15 residues. Germline lookup yields CDR1 SGHAT and CDR2 FQNNGV. CDR3 sequence reads: CASSAPGATSNEQFF. CDR3 nucleotide sequence: TGCGCCAGCAGCGCCCCGGGAGCAACAAGCAATGAGCAGTTCTTC.

This clonotype was counted only a few times. The chain couples TRBV5-1 to TRBJ1-1; 7 positions agree with TRBD1. This CDR3 contains 15 residues. CDR1 is SGHRS and CDR2 is YFSETQ in the germline V gene. Losses at the gene ends were 4 bases for V and 1 base for J; bases not matched to a gene: 7. CDR3: CASSGRGRGNTEAFF. The DNA of the CDR3 is TGCGCCAGCAGCGGGAGGGGGCGCGGGAACACTGAAGCTTTCTTT.

The V call is TRBV25-1, the J call TRBJ1-1, with D unresolved. From germline, CDR1 is MGHDK and CDR2 SYGVNS. The V end was cut by 6 bases, the J end by 5 bases, with 22 bases between. The CDR3 runs 16 residues. The CDR3 here is CASRASKRGSYTEAFF. The CDR3 DNA follows: TGTGCCAGCAGGGCATCCAAGCGAGGGTCCTATACTGAAGCTTTCTTT. The whole variable domain, filled in from reference TRBV25-1 and TRBJ1-1, reads EADIYQTPRYLVIGTGKKITLECSQTMGHDKMYWYQQDPGMELHLIHYSYGVNSTEKGDLSSESTVSRIRTEHFPLTLESARPSHTSQYLCASRASKRGSYTEAFFGQGTRLTVV.

This clonotype was counted once. The gene calls are TRBV20-1 and TRBJ2-4; 8 bases fit TRBD1. Per germline, CDR1 DFQATT and CDR2 SNEGSKA (reference sequence). The CDR3 is 12 amino acids. V dropped 5 bases and J dropped 13; count of bases not matched to a gene: 10. CDR3 residues: CSALGQGIEQYF. The CDR3 DNA reads TGCAGTGCTTTAGGACAGGGTATAGAGCAGTACTTC.